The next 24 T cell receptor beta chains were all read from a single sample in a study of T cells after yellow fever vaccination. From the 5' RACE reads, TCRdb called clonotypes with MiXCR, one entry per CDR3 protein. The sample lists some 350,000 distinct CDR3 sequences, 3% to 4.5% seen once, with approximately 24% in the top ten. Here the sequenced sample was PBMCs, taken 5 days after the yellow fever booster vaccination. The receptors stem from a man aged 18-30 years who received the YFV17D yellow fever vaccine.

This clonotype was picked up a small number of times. CDR3 nucleotides: TGCAGTGCCAACAACTACGAGAGCTCCTACGAGCAGTACTTC. Its translation: CSANNYESSYEQYF. The chain joins TRBV20-1 to TRBJ2-7; no firm D call. The CDR3 loop spans 14 amino acids. V was shortened by 6 bases and J by 0 bases, with 15 bases between the two germline ends. In germline, CDR1 is DFQATT, CDR2 SNEGSKA (reference sequence).

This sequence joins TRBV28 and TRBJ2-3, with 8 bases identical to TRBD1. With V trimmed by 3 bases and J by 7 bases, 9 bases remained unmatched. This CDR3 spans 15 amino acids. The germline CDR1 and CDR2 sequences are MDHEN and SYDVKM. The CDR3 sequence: CASSFSTGGRNTQYF. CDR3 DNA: TGTGCCAGCAGTTTCAGTACAGGGGGAAGGAATACGCAGTATTTT.

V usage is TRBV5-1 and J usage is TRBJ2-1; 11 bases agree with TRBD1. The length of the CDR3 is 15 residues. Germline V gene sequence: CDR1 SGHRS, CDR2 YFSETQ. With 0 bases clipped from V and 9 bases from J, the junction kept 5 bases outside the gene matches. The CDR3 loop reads CASSLVGTGGTEQFF. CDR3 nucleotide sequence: TGCGCCAGCAGCTTGGTGGGGACAGGGGGTACTGAGCAGTTCTTC. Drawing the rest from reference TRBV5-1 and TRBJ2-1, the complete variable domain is KAGVTQTPRYLIKTRGQQVTLSCSPISGHRSVSWYQQTPGQGLQFLFEYFSETQRNKGNFPGRFSGRQFSNSRSEMNVSTLELGDSALYLCASSLVGTGGTEQFFGPGTRLTVL.

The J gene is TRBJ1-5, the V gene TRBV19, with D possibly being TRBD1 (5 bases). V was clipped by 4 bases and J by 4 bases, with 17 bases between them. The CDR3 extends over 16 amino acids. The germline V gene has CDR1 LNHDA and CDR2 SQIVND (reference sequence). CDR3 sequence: CASSTQSRQFNQPQHF. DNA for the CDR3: TGTGCCAGTAGTACCCAGTCCCGACAGTTTAATCAGCCCCAGCATTTT.

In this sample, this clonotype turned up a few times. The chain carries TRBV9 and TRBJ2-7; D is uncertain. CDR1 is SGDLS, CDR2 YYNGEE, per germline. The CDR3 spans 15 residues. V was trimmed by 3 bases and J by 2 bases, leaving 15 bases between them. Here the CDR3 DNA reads TGTGCCAGCAGCGAAGACGCCTCGGCACCCTACGAGCAGTACTTC. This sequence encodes CASSEDASAPYEQYF. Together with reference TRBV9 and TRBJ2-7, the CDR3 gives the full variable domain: DSGVTQTPKHLITATGQRVTLRCSPRSGDLSVYWYQQSLDQGLQFLIQYYNGEERAKGNILERFSAQQFPDLHSELNLSSLELGDSALYFCASSEDASAPYEQYFGPGTRLTVT.

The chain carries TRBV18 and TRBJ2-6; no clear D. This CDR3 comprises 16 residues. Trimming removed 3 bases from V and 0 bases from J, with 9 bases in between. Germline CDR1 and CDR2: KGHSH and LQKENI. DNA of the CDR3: TGTGCCAGCTCACCCGAACAGCCCTCTGGGGCCAACGTCCTGACTTTC. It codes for CASSPEQPSGANVLTF.

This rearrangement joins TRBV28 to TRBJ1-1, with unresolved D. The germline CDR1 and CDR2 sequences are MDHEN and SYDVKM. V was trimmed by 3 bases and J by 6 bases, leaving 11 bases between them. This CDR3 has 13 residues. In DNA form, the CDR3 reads TGTGCCAGCAGTTTTGGAAGGGTCGCTGAAGCTTTCTTT. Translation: CASSFGRVAEAFF.

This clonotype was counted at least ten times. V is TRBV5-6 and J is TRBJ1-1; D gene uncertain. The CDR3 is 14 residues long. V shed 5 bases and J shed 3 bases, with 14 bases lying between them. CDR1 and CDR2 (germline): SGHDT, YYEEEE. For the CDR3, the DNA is TGTGCCAGCAGGACGACCGGTAAAGACACTGAAGCTTTCTTT. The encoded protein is CASRTTGKDTEAFF.

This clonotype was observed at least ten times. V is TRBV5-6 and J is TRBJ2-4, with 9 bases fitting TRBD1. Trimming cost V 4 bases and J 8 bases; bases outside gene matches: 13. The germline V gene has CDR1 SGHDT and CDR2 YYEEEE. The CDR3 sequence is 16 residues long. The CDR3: CASSGVTGGSWHIQYF. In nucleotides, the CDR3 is TGTGCCAGCAGCGGAGTCACAGGGGGCTCTTGGCACATTCAGTACTTC.

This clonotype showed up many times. The CDR3 region has the DNA TGCGCCAGCAGCCCGGGGGGGCAAGAGACCCAGTACTTC. Translated, it gives CASSPGGQETQYF. The chain links TRBV5-1 to TRBJ2-5; TRBD2 matches at 8 bases. Germline lookup yields CDR1 SGHRS and CDR2 YFSETQ. CDR3 size: 13 residues. V lost 4 bases, J lost 2 bases, and 1 base stayed unmatched. Looking up the rest from reference TRBV5-1 and TRBJ2-5 gives the full variable domain: KAGVTQTPRYLIKTRGQQVTLSCSPISGHRSVSWYQQTPGQGLQFLFEYFSETQRNKGNFPGRFSGRQFSNSRSEMNVSTLELGDSALYLCASSPGGQETQYFGPGTRLLVL.

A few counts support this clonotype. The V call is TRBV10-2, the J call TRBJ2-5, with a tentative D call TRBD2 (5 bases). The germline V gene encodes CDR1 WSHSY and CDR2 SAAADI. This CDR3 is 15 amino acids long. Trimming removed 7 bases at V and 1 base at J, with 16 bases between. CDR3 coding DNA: TGCGCCAGCAACCTGAACACCGGACTCCAAGAGACCCAGTACTTC. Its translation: CASNLNTGLQETQYF.

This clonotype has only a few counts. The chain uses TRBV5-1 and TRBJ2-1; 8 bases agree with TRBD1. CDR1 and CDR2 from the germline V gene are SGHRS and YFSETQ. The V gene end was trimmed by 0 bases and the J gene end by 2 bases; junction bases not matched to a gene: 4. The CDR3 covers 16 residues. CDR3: CASSLGTGKPYNEQFF. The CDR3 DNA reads TGCGCCAGCAGCTTGGGGACAGGGAAACCCTACAATGAGCAGTTCTTC.

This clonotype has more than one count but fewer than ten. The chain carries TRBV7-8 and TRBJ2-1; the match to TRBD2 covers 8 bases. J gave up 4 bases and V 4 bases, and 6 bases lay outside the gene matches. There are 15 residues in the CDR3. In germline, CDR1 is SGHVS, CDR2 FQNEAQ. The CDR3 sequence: CASSSYGGGYNEQFF. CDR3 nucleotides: TGTGCCAGCAGCTCCTACGGGGGGGGGTACAATGAGCAGTTCTTC.

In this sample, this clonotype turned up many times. Written as DNA, the CDR3 is TGTGCCAGCAGTTCGGAAGATACGCAGTATTTT. Its translation: CASSSEDTQYF. The J gene is TRBJ2-3, the V gene TRBV28; D is unresolved. V was shortened by 4 bases and J by 5 bases, with 4 bases between the two germline ends. Germline loops: CDR1 MDHEN, CDR2 SYDVKM. The CDR3 spans 11 residues.

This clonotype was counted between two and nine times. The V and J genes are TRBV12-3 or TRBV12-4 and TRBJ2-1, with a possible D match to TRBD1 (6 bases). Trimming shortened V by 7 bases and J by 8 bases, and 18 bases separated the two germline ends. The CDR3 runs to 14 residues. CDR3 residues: CASTTGHASDEQFF. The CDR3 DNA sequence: TGTGCCAGCACCACGGGACACGCCTCGGATGAGCAGTTCTTC.

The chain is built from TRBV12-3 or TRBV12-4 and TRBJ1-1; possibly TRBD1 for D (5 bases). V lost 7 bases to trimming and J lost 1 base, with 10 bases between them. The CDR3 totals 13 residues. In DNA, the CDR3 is TGTGCCAGCACGGGGGGGACGAACACTGAAGCTTTCTTT. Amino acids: CASTGGTNTEAFF.

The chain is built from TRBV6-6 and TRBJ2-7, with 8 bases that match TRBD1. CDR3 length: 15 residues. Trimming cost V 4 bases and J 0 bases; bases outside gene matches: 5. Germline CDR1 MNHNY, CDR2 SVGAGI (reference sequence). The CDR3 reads CASSLGQGHSYEQYV. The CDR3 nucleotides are TGTGCCAGCAGTTTAGGACAGGGCCACTCCTACGAGCAGTACGTC.

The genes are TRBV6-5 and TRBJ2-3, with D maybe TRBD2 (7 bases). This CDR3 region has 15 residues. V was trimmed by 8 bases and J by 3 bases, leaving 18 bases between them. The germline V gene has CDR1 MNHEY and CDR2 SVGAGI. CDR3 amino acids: CASAGGALSTDTQYF. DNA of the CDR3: TGTGCCAGCGCTGGGGGGGCACTAAGTACAGATACGCAGTATTTT.

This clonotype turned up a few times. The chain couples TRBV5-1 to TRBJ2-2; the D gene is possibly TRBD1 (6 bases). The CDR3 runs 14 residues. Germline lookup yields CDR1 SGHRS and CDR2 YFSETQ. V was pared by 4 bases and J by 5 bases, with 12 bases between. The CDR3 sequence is CASSAGQSTGELFF. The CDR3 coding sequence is TGCGCCAGCAGCGCCGGACAGTCAACCGGGGAGCTGTTTTTT.

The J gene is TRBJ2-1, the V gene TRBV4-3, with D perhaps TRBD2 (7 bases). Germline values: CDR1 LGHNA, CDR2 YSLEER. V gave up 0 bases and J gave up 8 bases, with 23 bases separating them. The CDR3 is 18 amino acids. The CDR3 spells CASSQDPPGGLTQDEQFF. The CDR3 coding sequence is TGCGCCAGCAGCCAAGATCCCCCGGGGGGCCTTACACAGGATGAGCAGTTCTTC.

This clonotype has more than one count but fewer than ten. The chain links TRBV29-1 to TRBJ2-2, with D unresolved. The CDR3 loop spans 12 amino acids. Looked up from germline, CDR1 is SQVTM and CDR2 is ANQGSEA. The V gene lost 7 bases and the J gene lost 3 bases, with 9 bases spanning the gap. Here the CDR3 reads CSADIYTGELFF. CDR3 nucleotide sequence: TGCAGCGCCGACATTTACACCGGGGAGCTGTTTTTT.

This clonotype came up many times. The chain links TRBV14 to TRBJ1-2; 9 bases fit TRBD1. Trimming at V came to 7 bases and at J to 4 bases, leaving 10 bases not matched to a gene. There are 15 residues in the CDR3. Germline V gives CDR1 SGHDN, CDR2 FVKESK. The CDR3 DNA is TGTGCCAGCACCCATCCGACAGGGGGTATCTATGGCTACACCTTC. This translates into CASTHPTGGIYGYTF.

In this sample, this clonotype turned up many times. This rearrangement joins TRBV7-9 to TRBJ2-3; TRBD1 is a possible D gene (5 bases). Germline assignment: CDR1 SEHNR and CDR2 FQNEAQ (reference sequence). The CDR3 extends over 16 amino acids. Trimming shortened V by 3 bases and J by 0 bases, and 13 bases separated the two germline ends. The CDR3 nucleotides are TGTGCCAGCAGCTTCTCCAGGGCTCCCAGCACAGATACGCAGTATTTT. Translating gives CASSFSRAPSTDTQYF.

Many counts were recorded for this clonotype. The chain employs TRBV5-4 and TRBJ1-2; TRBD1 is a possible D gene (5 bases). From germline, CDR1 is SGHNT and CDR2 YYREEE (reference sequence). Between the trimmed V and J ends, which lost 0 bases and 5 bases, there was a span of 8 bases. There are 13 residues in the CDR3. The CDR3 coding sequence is TGTGCCAGCAGCTTGGGGGGCGGATATGGCTACACCTTC. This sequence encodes CASSLGGGYGYTF.